A selection of T cell receptor beta chains follows, all from one sample in a study of T cell repertoires in cytomegalovirus infection. TCRdb re-derived calls from the reads in MiXCR, one entry per CDR3 protein. Of some 940,000 distinct CDR3 sequences listed, 30% to 40% are singletons. Their target antigens are unknown. The starting material was cultured CD8+ T cells from PBMCs, obtained from culture after CMV antigen stimulation. These receptors came from a human donor in good health (CMV status not recorded). Some clones in this sample may be carry-over from other donors' samples. The conserved cysteine and the conserved F or W are not part of the CDR3 here.

j_call cdr3_length v_call cdr3_aa
TRBJ2-7 11 TRBV27 AGPGQGPYEQY
TRBJ1-1 13 TRBV6-5 ASSPGDGGNTEAF
TRBJ1-5 15 TRBV12-3/TRBV12-4 VSSPFFLDAVNQPQH
TRBJ2-1 13 TRBV19 ASNNRGSSYNEQF
TRBJ2-5 11 TRBV24-1 ATRAPGQETQY
TRBJ2-1 16 TRBV4-3 ASSPLGGGPRPYNEQF
TRBJ1-1 12 TRBV7-6 ASSLNGGQTEAF
TRBJ1-1 11 TRBV6-1 ASSDAGGFEAF
TRBJ1-4 13 TRBV15 ATSREAATNEKLF
TRBJ2-3 13 TRBV7-2 ASSLDRGSTDTQY
TRBJ2-1 12 TRBV6-1 ASLAGGPGDEQF
TRBJ1-2 16 TRBV7-8 ASSSTGDRGLRDYGYT
TRBJ2-4 13 TRBV6-6 ASSYRSGEKNIQY
TRBJ2-1 12 TRBV4-1 ASSQDQFADRPF
TRBJ2-7 12 TRBV19 ASRQGAYSYEQY
TRBJ1-1 16 TRBV7-6 ASSLDPGQGAANTEAF
TRBJ1-1 17 TRBV9 ASSAPAPGDVILNTEAF
TRBJ2-2 16 TRBV12-3/TRBV12-4 ASSFGLAGAGNTGELF
TRBJ2-1 9 TRBV10-3 AIAATNEQF
TRBJ1-6 12 TRBV11-1 ASSFGQGWSPLH
TRBJ2-3 17 TRBV18 ASSPPDRFSHPFTDTQY
TRBJ2-5 12 TRBV7-8 ATKRPGFKETQY
TRBJ1-4 13 TRBV5-4 ASSLGLVPNEKLF
TRBJ1-2 14 TRBV6-5 ASRQRQGAFNYGYT
TRBJ2-3 13 TRBV18 ATLSLETGTDTQY
TRBJ1-5 12 TRBV5-3 ASHPGALNQPQH
TRBJ2-1 12 TRBV5-1 ASSLGQGLDEQF
TRBJ2-1 14 TRBV27 ASSLSTGLDNREQF